This T cell receptor (beta chain) was identified in a study of cytomegalovirus exposure and HLA in healthy donors. Turning to the study itself: Out of around 360 genotyped donors, less than 90% belonged to the Caucasian-associated ancestry cluster. Notes on the study in general: Among immune exposure information, only CMV serostatus was available.

Primers included in the PCR were 60 Vbeta and 13 Jbeta primers. TCRdb's copy holds only in-frame clones and misses some; the assay was immunoSEQ multiplex PCR. The data hold more than 200,000 clones, with roughly 80% observed a single time. A word on this clone: Its antigen is unknown.

Sequenced input: PBMCs. The TCR comes from a man aged 35-49 years in good health and CMV-seronegative.

This CDR3 reads CASSSRLAGSTDTQYF. The CDR3 DNA reads TGTGCCAGCAGCTCCCGACTAGCGGGGAGCACAGATACGCAGTATTTT. The rearrangement uses TRBV5-4 and TRBJ2-3; 11 bases fit TRBD2. CDR1 is SGHNT and CDR2 is YYREEE in the germline V gene (reference sequence). There are 16 residues in the CDR3. Losses at the gene ends were 3 bases for V and 0 bases for J; bases not matched to a gene: 3.